Sequencing of this T cell receptor beta chain was carried out in a study of T cells in Graves' hyperthyroidism and ophthalmopathy. The source material, RNA transcripts, was used to amplify TCR beta CDR3 regions. The HTBI set primed first-round TCR CDR3 RT-PCR. TCRdb reanalysed the multiplex PCR reads using MiXCR and keeps one entry per CDR3 protein. The sample includes approximately 150,000 distinct CDR3 sequences, 9.4% of them seen just once. Findings of the study overall: Stable hyperthyroidism was told apart from ophthalmopathy by a model built on 13 V-J features.

Pregnant or lactating patients were excluded, as were those with uncontrolled infection or other autoimmune disease. This clonotype was detected ten times or more. Its matching antigen is unknown. The CDR3 totals 14 residues. Germline V gene data show CDR1 as MDHEN and CDR2 as SYDVKM. V lost 4 bases to trimming and J lost 5 bases; unmatched junction nucleotides: 6. The specimen sequenced was blood. The chain couples TRBV28 to TRBJ2-7, with TRBD1 matching 9 bases. The TCR was taken from a woman aged 18-29 years with Graves' hyperthyroidism that later progressed to Graves' ophthalmopathy. CDR3 sequence: CASSYGTGIHEQYF. CDR3 bases: TGTGCCAGCAGTTACGGGACAGGGATCCACGAGCAGTACTTC. The whole variable domain, filled in from reference TRBV28 and TRBJ2-7, reads DVKVTQSSRYLVKRTGEKVFLECVQDMDHENMFWYRQDPGLGLRLIYFSYDVKMKEKGDIPEGYSVSREKKERFSLILESASTNQTSMYLCASSYGTGIHEQYFGPGTRLTVT.